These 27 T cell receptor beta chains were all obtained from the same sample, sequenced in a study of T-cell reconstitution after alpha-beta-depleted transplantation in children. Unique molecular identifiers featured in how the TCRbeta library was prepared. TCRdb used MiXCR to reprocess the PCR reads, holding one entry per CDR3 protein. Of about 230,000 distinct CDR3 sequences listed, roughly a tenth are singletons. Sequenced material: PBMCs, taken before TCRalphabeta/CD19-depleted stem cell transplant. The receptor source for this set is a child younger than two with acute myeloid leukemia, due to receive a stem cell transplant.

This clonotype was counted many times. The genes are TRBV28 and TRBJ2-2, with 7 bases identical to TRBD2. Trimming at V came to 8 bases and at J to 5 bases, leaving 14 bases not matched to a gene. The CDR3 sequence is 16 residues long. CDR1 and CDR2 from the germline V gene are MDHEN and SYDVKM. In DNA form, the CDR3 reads TGTGCCAGCCACAATCCGGGAGGCCAACGGACCGGGGAGCTGTTTTTT. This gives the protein CASHNPGGQRTGELFF.

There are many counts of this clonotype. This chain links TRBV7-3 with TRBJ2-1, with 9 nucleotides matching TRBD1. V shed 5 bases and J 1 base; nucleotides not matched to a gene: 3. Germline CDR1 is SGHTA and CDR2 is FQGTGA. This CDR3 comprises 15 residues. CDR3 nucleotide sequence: TGTGCCAGCAGCGCCGACAGGGGGTCCTACAATGAGCAGTTCTTC. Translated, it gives CASSADRGSYNEQFF.

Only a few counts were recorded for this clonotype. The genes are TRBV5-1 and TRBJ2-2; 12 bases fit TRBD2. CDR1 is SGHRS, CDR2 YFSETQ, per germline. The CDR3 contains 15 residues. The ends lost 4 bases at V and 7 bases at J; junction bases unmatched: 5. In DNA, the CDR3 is TGCGCCAGCAGCGATCTACTAGCGGGAGGCGGGGAGCTGTTTTTT. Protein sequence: CASSDLLAGGGELFF.

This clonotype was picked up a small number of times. CDR3 coding DNA: TGTGCCAGCAGCTTAATCCCCTCGGCTAATGAAAAACTGTTTTTT. This gives the protein CASSLIPSANEKLFF. V usage is TRBV7-8 and J usage is TRBJ1-4, with unresolved D. The CDR3 runs to 15 residues. CDR1 is SGHVS, CDR2 FQNEAQ, per germline. The V end was cut by 2 bases, the J end by 3 bases, with 10 bases between.

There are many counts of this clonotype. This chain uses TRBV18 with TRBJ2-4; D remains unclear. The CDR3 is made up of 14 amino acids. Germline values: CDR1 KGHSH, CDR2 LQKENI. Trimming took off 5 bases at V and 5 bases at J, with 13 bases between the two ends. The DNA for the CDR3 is TGTGCCAGCTCAGTTGACCAGGTCCAAAACATTCAGTACTTC. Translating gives CASSVDQVQNIQYF.

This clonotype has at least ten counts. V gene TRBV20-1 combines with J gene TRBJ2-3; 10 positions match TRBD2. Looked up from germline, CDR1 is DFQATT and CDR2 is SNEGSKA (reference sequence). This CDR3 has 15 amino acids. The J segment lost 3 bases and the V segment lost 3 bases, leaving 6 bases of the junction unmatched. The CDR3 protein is CSARLAGEGTDTQYF. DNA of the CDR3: TGCAGTGCTAGGCTAGCGGGAGAGGGAACAGATACGCAGTATTTT.

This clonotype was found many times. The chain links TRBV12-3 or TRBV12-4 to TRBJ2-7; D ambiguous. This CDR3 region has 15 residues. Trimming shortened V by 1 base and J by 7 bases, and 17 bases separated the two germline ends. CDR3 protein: CASSLGLGRSGEQYF. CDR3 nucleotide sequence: TGTGCCAGCAGTTTAGGATTAGGACGGTCTGGAGAGCAGTACTTC.

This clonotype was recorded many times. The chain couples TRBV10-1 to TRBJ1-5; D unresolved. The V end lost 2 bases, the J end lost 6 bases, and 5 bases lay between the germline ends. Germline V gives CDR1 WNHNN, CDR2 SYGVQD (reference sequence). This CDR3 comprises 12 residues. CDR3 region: CASSEAGQPQHF. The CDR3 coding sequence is TGCGCCAGCAGTGAGGCCGGTCAGCCCCAGCATTTT.

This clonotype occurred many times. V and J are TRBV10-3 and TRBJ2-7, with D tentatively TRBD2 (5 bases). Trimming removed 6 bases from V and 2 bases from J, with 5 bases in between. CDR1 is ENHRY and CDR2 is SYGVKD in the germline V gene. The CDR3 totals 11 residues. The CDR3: CAIRGAYEQYF. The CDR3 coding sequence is TGTGCCATCAGGGGAGCCTACGAGCAGTACTTC.

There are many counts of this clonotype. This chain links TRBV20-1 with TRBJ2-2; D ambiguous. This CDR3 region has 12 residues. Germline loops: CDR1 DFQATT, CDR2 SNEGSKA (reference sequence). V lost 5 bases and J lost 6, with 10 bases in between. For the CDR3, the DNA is TGCAGTGCTCAAGGAACGGCCGGGGAGCTGTTTTTT. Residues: CSAQGTAGELFF.

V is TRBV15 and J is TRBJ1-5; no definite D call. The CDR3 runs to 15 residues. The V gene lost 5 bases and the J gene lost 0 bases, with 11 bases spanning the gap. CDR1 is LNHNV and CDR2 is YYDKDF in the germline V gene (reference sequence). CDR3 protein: CATSRRTDSNQPQHF. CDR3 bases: TGTGCCACCAGCCGCCGGACGGATAGCAATCAGCCCCAGCATTTT. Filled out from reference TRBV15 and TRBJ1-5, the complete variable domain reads DAMVIQNPRYQVTQFGKPVTLSCSQTLNHNVMYWYQQKSSQAPKLLFHYYDKDFNNEADTPDNFQSRRPNTSFCFLDIRSPGLGDTAMYLCATSRRTDSNQPQHFGDGTRLSIL.

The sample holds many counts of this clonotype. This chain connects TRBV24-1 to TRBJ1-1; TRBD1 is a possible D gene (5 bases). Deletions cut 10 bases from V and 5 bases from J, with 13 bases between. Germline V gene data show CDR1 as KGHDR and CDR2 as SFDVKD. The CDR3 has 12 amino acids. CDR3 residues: CATRGGDTEAFF. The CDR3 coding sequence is TGTGCCACTCGGGGGGGAGATACTGAAGCTTTCTTT.

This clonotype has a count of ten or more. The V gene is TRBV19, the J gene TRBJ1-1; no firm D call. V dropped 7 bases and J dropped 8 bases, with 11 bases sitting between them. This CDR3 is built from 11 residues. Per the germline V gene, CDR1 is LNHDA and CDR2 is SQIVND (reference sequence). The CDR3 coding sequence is TGTGCCAGTAATAGGGAACCAGAAGCTTTCTTT. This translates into CASNREPEAFF. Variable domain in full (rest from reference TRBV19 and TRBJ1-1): DGGITQSPKYLFRKEGQNVTLSCEQNLNHDAMYWYRQDPGQGLRLIYYSQIVNDFQKGDIAEGYSVSREKKESFPLTVTSAQKNPTAFYLCASNREPEAFFGQGTRLTVV.

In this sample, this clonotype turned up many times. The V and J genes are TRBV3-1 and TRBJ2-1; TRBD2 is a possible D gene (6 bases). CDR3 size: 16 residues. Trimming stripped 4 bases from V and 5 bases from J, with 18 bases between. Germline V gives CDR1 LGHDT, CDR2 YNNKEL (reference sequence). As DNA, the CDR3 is TGTGCCAGCAGCCCTAGATGGGGAGGTTGGGACAATGAGCAGTTCTTC. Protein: CASSPRWGGWDNEQFF.

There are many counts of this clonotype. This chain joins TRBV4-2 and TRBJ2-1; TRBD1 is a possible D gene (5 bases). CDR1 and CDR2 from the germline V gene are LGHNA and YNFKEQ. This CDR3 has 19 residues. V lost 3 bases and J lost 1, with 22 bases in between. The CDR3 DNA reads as TGTGCCAGCAGCCACAACCCGGGCGAGATCAGGGTGTCCTACAATGAGCAGTTCTTC. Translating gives CASSHNPGEIRVSYNEQFF.

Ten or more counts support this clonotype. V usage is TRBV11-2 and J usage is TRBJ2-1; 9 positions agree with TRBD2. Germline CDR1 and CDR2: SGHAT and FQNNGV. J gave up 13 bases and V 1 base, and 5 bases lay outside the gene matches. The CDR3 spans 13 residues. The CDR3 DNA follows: TGTGCCAGCAGCTTAGTAGTAGCGGGAGATCAGTTCTTC. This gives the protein CASSLVVAGDQFF.

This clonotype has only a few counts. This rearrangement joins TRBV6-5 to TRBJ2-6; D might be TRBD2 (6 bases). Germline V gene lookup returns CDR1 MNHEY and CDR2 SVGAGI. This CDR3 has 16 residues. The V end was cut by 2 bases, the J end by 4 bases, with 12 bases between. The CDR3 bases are TGTGCCAGCAGTTACGGAAGGGACTGGGGGGCCAACGTCCTGACTTTC. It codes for CASSYGRDWGANVLTF.

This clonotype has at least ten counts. The CDR3 loop is CASSSRDRGGQPQHF. CDR3 coding DNA: TGTGCCAGTAGTTCCCGGGACAGGGGGGGTCAGCCCCAGCATTTT. The chain combines TRBV19 with TRBJ1-5, with 11 bases lining up with TRBD1. Germline CDR1 and CDR2: LNHDA and SQIVND (reference sequence). This CDR3 comprises 15 residues. The ends lost 5 bases at V and 6 bases at J; junction bases unmatched: 6.

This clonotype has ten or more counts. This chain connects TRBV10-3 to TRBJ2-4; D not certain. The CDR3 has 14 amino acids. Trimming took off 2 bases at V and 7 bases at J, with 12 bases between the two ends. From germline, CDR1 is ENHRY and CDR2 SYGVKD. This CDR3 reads CAISEELVGNIQYF. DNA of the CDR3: TGTGCCATCAGTGAGGAGCTAGTGGGTAACATTCAGTACTTC.

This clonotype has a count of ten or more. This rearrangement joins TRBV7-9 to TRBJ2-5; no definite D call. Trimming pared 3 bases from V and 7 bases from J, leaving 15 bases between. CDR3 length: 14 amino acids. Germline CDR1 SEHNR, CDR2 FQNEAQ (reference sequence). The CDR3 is CASSFHGVEMTQYF. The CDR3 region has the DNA TGTGCCAGCAGCTTCCATGGGGTGGAGATGACCCAGTACTTC.

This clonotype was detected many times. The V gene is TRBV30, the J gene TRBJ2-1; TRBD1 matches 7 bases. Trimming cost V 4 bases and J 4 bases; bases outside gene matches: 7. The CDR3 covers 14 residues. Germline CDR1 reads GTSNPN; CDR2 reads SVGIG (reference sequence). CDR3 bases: TGTGCCTGGATGATGGCAGGGGGATACAATGAGCAGTTCTTC. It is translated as CAWMMAGGYNEQFF.

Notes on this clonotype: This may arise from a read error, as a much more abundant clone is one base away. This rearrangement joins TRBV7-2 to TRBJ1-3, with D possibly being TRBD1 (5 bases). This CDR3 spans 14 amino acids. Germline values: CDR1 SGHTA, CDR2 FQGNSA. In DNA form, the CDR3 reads TGTGCCAGCAGCCCTGGGGGGAATGGAAACACCACATATTTT. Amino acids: CASSPGGNGNTTYF.

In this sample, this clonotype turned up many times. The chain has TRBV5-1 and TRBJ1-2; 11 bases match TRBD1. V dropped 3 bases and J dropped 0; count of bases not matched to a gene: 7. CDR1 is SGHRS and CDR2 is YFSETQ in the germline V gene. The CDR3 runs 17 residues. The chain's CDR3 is CASSSGQGAASNYGYTF. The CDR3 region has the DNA TGCGCCAGCAGCTCCGGACAGGGGGCAGCGTCTAACTATGGCTACACCTTC.

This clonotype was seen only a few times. CDR3 protein: CASSQDWFIANEKLFF. The CDR3 DNA reads as TGCGCCAGCAGCCAGGACTGGTTTATCGCTAATGAAAAACTGTTTTTT. The chain recombines TRBV4-1 with TRBJ1-4; D is unresolved. CDR3 size: 16 residues. V lost 3 bases and J lost 3, with 14 bases in between. CDR1 and CDR2 (germline): MGHRA, YSYEKL.

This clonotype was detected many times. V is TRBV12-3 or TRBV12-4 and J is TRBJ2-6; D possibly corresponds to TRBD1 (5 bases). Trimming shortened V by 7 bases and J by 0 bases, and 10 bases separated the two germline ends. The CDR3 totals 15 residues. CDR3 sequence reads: CASNQGVSGANVLTF. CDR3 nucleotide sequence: TGTGCCAGCAACCAAGGGGTCTCTGGGGCCAACGTCCTGACTTTC.

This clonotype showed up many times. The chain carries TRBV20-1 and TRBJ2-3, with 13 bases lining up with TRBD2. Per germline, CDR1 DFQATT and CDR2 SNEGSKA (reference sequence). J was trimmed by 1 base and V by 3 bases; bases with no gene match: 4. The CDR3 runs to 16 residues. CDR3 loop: CSARTSGRSGTDTQYF. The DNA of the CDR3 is TGCAGTGCTAGGACTAGCGGGAGGTCTGGCACAGATACGCAGTATTTT.

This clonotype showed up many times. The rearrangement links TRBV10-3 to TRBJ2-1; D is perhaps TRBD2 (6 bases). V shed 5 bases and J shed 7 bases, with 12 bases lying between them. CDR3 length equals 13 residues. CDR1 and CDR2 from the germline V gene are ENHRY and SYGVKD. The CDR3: CAISRGLPNEQFF. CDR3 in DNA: TGTGCCATCAGTAGGGGACTCCCTAATGAGCAGTTCTTC.